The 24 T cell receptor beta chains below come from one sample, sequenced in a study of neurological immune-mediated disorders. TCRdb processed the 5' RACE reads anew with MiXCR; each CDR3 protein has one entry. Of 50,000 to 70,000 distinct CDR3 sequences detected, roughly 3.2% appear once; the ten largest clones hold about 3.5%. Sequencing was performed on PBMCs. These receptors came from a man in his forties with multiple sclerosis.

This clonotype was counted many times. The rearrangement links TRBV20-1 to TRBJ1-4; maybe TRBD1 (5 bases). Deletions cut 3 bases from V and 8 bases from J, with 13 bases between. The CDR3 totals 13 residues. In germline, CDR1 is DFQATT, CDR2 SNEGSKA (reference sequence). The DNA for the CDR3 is TGCAGTGCTAGTGACCGCGGGGGGGAAAAACTGTTTTTT. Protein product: CSASDRGGEKLFF.

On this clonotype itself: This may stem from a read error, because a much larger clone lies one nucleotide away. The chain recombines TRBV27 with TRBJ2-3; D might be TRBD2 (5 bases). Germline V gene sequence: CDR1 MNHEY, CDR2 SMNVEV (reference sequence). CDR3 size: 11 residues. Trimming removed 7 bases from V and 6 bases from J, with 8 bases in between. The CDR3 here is CASIRGDTQYF. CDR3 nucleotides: TGTGCCAGCATCAGAGGGGATACGCAGTATTTT.

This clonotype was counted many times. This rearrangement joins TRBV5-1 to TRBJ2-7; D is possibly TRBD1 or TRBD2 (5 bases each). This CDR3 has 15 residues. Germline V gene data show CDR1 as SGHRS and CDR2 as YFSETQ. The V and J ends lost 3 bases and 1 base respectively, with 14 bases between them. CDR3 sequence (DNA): TGCGCCAGCAGCTGGCCGGGACCCCCATCCTACGAGCAGTACTTC. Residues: CASSWPGPPSYEQYF.

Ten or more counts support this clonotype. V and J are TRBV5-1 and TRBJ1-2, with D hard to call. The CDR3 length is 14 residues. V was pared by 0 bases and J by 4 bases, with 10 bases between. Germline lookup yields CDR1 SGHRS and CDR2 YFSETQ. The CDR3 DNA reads TGCGCCAGCAGCTTGGCCCTGGGCAGCTATGGCTACACCTTC. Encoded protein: CASSLALGSYGYTF.

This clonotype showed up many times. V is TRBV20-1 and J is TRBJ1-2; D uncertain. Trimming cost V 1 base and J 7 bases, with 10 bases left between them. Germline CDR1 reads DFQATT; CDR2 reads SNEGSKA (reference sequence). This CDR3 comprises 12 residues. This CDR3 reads CSARAGSRGYTF. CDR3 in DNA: TGCAGTGCTAGAGCTGGGTCGCGTGGCTACACCTTC.

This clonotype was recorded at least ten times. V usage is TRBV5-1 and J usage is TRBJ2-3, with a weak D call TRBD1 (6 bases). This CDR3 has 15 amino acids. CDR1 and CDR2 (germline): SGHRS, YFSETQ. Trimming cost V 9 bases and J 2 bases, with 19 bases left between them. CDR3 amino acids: CATRKDRMITDTQYF. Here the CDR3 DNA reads TGCGCCACACGGAAGGACAGAATGATCACAGATACGCAGTATTTT. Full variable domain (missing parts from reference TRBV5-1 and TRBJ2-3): KAGVTQTPRYLIKTRGQQVTLSCSPISGHRSVSWYQQTPGQGLQFLFEYFSETQRNKGNFPGRFSGRQFSNSRSEMNVSTLELGDSALYLCATRKDRMITDTQYFGPGTRLTVL.

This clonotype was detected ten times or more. DNA of the CDR3: TGCAGTGCTGCCTTTACAAGTGAGCAGTTCTTC. This encodes CSAAFTSEQFF. This sequence joins TRBV20-1 and TRBJ2-1; D gene ambiguous. The CDR3 extends over 11 amino acids. Germline V gene data show CDR1 as DFQATT and CDR2 as SNEGSKA (reference sequence). Between the trimmed V and J ends, which lost 5 bases and 9 bases, there was a span of 11 bases.

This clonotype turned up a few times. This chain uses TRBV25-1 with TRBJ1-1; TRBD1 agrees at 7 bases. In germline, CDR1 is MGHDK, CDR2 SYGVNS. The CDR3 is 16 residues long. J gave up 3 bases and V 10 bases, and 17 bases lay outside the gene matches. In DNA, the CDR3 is TGTGCCATAGGAAACCGGGACAGACAAGTGTACACTGAAGCTTTCTTT. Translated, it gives CAIGNRDRQVYTEAFF.

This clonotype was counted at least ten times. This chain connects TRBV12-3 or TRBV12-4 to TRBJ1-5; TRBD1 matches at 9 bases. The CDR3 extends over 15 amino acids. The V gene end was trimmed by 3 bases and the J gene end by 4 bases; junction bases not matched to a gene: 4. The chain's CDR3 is CASSFRQGGNQPQHF. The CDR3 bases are TGTGCCAGCAGTTTTAGACAGGGGGGAAATCAGCCCCAGCATTTT.

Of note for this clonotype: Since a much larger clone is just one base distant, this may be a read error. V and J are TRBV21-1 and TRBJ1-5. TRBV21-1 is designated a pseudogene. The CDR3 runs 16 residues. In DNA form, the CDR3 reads TGTGCCAGCAGCCCTGGGCAGCACGATTCATCCCAGCACCAGCATTTT. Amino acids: CASSPGQHDSSQHQHF.

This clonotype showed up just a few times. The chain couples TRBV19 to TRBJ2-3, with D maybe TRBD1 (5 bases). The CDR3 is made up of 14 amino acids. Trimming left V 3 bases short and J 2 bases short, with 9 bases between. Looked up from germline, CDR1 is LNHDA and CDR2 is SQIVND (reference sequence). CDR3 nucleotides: TGTGCCAGTAGTATGGACAAGCTCACAGATACGCAGTATTTT. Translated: CASSMDKLTDTQYF.

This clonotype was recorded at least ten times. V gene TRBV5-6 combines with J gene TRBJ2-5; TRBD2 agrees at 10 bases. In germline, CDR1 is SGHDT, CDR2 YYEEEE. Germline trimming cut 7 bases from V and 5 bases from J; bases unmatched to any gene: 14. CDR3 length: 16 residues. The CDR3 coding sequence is TGTGCCAGCCACAACACTCTAGCGGGGGAACAGGAGACCCAGTACTTC. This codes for CASHNTLAGEQETQYF.

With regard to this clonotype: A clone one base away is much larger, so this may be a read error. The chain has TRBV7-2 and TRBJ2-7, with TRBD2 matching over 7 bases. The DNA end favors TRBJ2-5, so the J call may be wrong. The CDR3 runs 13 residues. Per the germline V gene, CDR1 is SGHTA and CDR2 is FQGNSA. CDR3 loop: CASSLERERTQYF. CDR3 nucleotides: TGTGCCAGCAGCTTAGAGCGGGAAAGGACCCAGTACTTC.

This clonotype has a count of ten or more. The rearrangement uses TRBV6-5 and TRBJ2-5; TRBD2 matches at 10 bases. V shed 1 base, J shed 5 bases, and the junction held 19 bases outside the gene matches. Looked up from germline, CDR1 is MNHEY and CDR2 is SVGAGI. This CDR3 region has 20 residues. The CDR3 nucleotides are TGTGCCAGCAGTTACTTCAAGGCTAGCGGGAGTATAAGATATGGGGAGACCCAGTACTTC. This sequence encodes CASSYFKASGSIRYGETQYF.

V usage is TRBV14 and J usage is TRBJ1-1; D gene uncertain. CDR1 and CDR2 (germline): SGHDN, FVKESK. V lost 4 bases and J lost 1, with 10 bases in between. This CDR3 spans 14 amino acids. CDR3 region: CASSRQVGNTEAFF. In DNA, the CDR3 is TGTGCCAGCAGCCGCCAGGTGGGGAACACTGAAGCTTTCTTT. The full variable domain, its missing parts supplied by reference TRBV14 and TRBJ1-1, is EAGVTQFPSHSVIEKGQTVTLRCDPISGHDNLYWYRRVMGKEIKFLLHFVKESKQDESGMPNNRFLAERTGGTYSTLKVQPAELEDSGVYFCASSRQVGNTEAFFGQGTRLTVV.

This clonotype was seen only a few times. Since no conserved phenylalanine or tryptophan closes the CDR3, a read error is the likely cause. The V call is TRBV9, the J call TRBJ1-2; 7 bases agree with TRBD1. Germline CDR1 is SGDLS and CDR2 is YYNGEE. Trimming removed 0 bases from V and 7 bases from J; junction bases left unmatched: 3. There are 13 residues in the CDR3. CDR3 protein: CASSVDRGSGYTN. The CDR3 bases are TGTGCCAGCAGCGTAGACAGGGGTTCTGGCTACACCAAC.

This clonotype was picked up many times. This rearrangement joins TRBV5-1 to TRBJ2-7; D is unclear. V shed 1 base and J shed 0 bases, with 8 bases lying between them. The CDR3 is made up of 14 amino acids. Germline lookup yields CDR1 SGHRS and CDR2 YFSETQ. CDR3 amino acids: CASSLFGSSYEQYF. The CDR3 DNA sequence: TGCGCCAGCAGCTTGTTCGGAAGCTCCTACGAGCAGTACTTC.

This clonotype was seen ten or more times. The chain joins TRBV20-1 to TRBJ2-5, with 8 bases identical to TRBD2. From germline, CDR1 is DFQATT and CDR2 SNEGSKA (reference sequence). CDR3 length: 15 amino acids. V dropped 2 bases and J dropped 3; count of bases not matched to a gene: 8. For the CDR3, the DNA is TGCAGTGCTAGAAGTTACGGGAGGGATAAAGAGACCCAGTACTTC. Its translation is CSARSYGRDKETQYF.

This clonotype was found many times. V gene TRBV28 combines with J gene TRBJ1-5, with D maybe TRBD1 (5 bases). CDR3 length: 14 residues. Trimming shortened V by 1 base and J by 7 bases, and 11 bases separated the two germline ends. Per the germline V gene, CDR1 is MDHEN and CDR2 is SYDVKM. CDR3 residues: CASSLSGPHQPQHF. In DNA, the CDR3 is TGTGCCAGCAGTTTATCAGGGCCCCACCAGCCCCAGCATTTT.

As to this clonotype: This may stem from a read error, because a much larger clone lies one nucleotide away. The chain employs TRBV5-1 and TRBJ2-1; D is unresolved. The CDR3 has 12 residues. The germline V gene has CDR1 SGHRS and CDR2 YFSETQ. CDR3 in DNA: TGCGACAGCAGCGCAAACATGAATGAGCAGTTCTTC. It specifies CDSSANMNEQFF.

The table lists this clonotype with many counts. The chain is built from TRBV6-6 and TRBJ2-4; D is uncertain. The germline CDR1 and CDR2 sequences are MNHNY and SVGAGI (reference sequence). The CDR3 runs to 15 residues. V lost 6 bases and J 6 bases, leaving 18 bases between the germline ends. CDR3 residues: CASSPDQNGGNIQYF. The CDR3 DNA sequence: TGTGCCAGCAGCCCGGACCAAAATGGTGGAAACATTCAGTACTTC.

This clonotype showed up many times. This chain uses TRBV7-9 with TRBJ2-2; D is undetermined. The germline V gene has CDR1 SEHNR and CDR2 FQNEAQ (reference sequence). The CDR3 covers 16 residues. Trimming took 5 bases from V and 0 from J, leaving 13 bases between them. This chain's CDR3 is CASSPARVTNTGELFF. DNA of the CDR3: TGTGCCAGCAGCCCTGCCCGGGTCACGAACACCGGGGAGCTGTTTTTT. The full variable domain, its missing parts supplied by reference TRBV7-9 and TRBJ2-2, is DTGVSQNPRHKITKRGQNVTFRCDPISEHNRLYWYRQTLGQGPEFLTYFQNEAQLEKSRLLSDRFSAERPKGSFSTLEIQRTEQGDSAMYLCASSPARVTNTGELFFGEGSRLTVL.

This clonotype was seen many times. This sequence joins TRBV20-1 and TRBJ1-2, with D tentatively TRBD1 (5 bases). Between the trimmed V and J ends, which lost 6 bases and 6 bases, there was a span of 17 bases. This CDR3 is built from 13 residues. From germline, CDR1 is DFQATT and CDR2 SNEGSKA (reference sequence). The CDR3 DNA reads TGCAGTGCCCCTCGGGAGCAGGGCCATGGCTACACCTTC. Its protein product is CSAPREQGHGYTF.

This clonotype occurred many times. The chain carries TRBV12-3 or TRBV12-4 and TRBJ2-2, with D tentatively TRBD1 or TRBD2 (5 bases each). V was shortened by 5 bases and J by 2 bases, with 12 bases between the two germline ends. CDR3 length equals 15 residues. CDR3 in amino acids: CASSIRDGNTGELFF. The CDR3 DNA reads TGTGCCAGCAGTATCCGGGACGGAAACACCGGGGAGCTGTTTTTT.